This T cell receptor (beta chain) was captured by sequencing in a study of cytomegalovirus exposure and HLA in healthy donors. Regarding the study as a whole: In vitro checks showed that three CMV-associated chains really do target CMV antigens.

Worth noting for this clone: Antigen unknown.

Per germline, CDR1 MNHNS and CDR2 SASEGT. This CDR3 spans 15 amino acids. J lost 5 bases, V lost 4 bases, and 7 bases had no gene match. Clones were read by immunoSEQ multiplex PCR, and TCRdb kept only the in-frame ones, dropping some. The data contain roughly 150,000 clones, 75% to 90% of them singletons. This sequence was found in a woman between 18 and 29 years old in good health and CMV-seronegative. Sequencing was performed on PBMCs. The genes are TRBV6-1 and TRBJ2-1, with 8 bases matching TRBD1. Here the CDR3 reads CASSGGQGPNNEQFF. The CDR3 DNA is TGTGCCAGCAGTGGTGGACAGGGACCCAACAATGAGCAGTTCTTC.